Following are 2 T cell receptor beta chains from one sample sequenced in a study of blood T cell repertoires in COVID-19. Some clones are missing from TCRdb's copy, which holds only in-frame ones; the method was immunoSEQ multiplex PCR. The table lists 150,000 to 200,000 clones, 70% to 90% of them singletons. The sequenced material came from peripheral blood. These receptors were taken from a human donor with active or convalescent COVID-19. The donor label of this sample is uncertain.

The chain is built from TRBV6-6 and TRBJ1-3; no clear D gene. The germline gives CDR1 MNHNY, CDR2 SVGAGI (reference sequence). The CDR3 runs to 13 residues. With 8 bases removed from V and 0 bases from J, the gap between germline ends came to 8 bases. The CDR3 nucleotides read TGTGCCAGCTCGGGTTCCTCTGGAAACACCATATATTTT. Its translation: CASSGSSGNTIYF.

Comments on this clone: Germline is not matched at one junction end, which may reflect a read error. Written as DNA, the CDR3 is TGTGCCAGCAGCGCCGCTCTAGGGGTGAGGAACTTC. Translation: CASSAALGVRNF. The chain couples TRBV12-3 or TRBV12-4 to TRBJ2-7, with a tentative D call TRBD1 (5 bases). This CDR3 contains 12 residues.